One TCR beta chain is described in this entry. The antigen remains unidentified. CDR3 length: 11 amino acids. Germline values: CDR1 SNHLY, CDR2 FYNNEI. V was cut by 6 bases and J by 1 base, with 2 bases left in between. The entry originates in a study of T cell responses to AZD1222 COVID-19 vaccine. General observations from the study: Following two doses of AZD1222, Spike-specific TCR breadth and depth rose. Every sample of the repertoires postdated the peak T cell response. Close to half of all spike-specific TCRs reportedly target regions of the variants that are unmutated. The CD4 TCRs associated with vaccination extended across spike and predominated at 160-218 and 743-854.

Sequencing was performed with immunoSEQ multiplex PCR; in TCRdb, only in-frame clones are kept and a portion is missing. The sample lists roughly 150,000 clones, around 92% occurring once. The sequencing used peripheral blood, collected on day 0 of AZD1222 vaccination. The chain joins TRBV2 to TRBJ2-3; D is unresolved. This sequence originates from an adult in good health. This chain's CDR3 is CASRRTDTQYF. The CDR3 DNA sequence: TGTGCCAGCAGGCGCACAGATACGCAGTATTTT.